Following are 29 T cell receptor beta chains from one sample sequenced in a study of shared clonotypes between healthy human individuals. TCRdb's copy holds only in-frame clones and misses some; the assay was immunoSEQ multiplex PCR. This sample has around 2,000,000 clones, with 85% to 95% found just once. Sequenced: naive CD4+ T cells sorted from blood. As for subset: CD45RA+ positively selected. These receptors were taken from a young man in good health.

Turning to this clone: Other DNA sequences from this sample encode an identical CDR3 as well. The rearrangement uses TRBV7-2 and TRBJ2-5, with D hard to call. Trimming left V 5 bases short and J 5 bases short, with 9 bases between. CDR3 length: 12 residues. Germline lookup yields CDR1 SGHTA and CDR2 FQGNSA. The CDR3 loop is CASSPTSETQYF. The CDR3 bases are TGTGCCAGCAGCCCCACTTCGGAGACCCAGTACTTC. The full variable domain, completed using reference TRBV7-2 and TRBJ2-5, is GAGVSQSPSNKVTEKGKDVELRCDPISGHTALYWYRQSLGQGLEFLIYFQGNSAPDKSGLPSDRFSAERTGGSVSTLTIQRTQQEDSAVYLCASSPTSETQYFGPGTRLLVL.

The rearrangement uses TRBV7-9 and TRBJ2-7; maybe TRBD2 (6 bases). The CDR3 covers 13 residues. Germline V gene data show CDR1 as SEHNR and CDR2 as FQNEAQ (reference sequence). The V end lost 5 bases, the J end lost 5 bases, and 13 bases lay between the germline ends. Here the CDR3 reads CASSPGGGDEQYF. As DNA, the CDR3 is TGTGCCAGCAGCCCCGGAGGAGGGGACGAGCAGTACTTC.

In this sample, this clone turned up once. Here the CDR3 DNA reads TGTGCCAGCAGCAAAGCAGTATCTTACAGGGCAGAAAATGAGCAGTTCTTC. Amino acid sequence: CASSKAVSYRAENEQFF. This sequence joins TRBV21-1 and TRBJ2-1; the D call TRBD1 from the table was never checked on the DNA. TRBV21-1 is shown as a pseudogene. This CDR3 has 17 residues.

The V and J genes are TRBV6-5 and TRBJ1-5; the D gene is possibly TRBD1 (5 bases). The V end was cut by 8 bases, the J end by 2 bases, with 13 bases between. The germline V gene has CDR1 MNHEY and CDR2 SVGAGI. The CDR3 consists of 14 residues. CDR3 amino acids: CASSKLGGNQPQHF. The CDR3 DNA is TGTGCCAGCTCAAAGTTAGGGGGCAATCAGCCCCAGCATTTT.

This clone was seen once. The rearrangement links TRBV30 to TRBJ2-7; a possible D gene is TRBD1 (6 bases). This CDR3 spans 14 amino acids. V dropped 0 bases and J dropped 4 bases, with 13 bases sitting between them. Germline-derived CDR1 and CDR2 are GTSNPN and SVGIG (reference sequence). The DNA of the CDR3 is TGTGCCTGGAGTGTACAGGGCAATCGTTACGAGCAGTACTTC. Encoded protein: CAWSVQGNRYEQYF.

The J gene is TRBJ1-1, the V gene TRBV2, with 10 bases identical to TRBD1. CDR1 is SNHLY and CDR2 is FYNNEI in the germline V gene. This CDR3 spans 15 amino acids. Trimming cost V 6 bases and J 1 base; bases outside gene matches: 5. The CDR3 coding sequence is TGTGCCAGCAGGGGGACAGGGGTCCGGAACACTGAAGCTTTCTTT. Amino acid sequence: CASRGTGVRNTEAFF.

The chain couples TRBV10-3 to TRBJ2-7, with no clear D. Deletions cut 4 bases from V and 4 bases from J, with 11 bases between. The CDR3 runs 13 residues. Germline-derived CDR1 and CDR2 are ENHRY and SYGVKD. The chain's CDR3 is CAISGKAAYEQYF. The CDR3 coding sequence is TGTGCCATCAGTGGGAAGGCCGCGTACGAGCAGTACTTC.

The chain couples TRBV6-1 to TRBJ2-7; D ambiguous. CDR1 is MNHNS, CDR2 SASEGT, per germline. CDR3 size: 11 residues. Trimming removed 5 bases from V and 6 bases from J, with 8 bases in between. DNA of the CDR3: TGTGCCAGCAGTCGCCCTATCGAGCAGTACTTC. It yields the protein CASSRPIEQYF.

This clone was seen once. The rearrangement joins TRBV23-1 to TRBJ2-2; TRBD1 matches 8 bases. TRBV23-1 qualifies as an ORF whose function is uncertain. V was pared by 4 bases and J by 8 bases, with 15 bases of the junction left unmatched. The CDR3 is 17 amino acids. The CDR3 sequence: CASSRDRGVVDSGELFF. The CDR3 DNA sequence: TGCGCCAGCAGTCGTGACAGGGGAGTTGTTGATAGTGGGGAGCTGTTTTTT.

This chain links TRBV6-5 with TRBJ1-5; the match to TRBD1 covers 7 bases. The CDR3 spans 14 residues. The germline gives CDR1 MNHEY, CDR2 SVGAGI. J lost 5 bases, V lost 6 bases, and 7 bases had no gene match. The CDR3 region has the DNA TGTGCCAGCAGCCCTATTACAGGGGATCAGCCCCAGCATTTT. This gives the protein CASSPITGDQPQHF.

This chain uses TRBV15 with TRBJ1-1; perhaps TRBD1 as D (5 bases). The CDR3 totals 15 residues. V lost 5 bases to trimming and J lost 1 base, with 14 bases between them. Germline CDR1 reads LNHNV; CDR2 reads YYDKDF (reference sequence). CDR3 protein: CATSESGRWNTEAFF. The CDR3 DNA sequence: TGTGCCACCAGCGAATCAGGGAGGTGGAACACTGAAGCTTTCTTT.

The chain couples TRBV27 to TRBJ1-6, with 7 bases aligning to TRBD1. The CDR3 totals 14 residues. V dropped 7 bases and J dropped 5; count of bases not matched to a gene: 5. Germline CDR1 is MNHEY and CDR2 is SMNVEV (reference sequence). The CDR3 sequence is CASMTGSDNSPLHF. The CDR3 DNA follows: TGTGCCAGCATGACAGGGAGCGATAATTCACCCCTCCACTTT.

J is TRBJ2-6 and V is TRBV28; no clear D. The V end was cut by 2 bases, the J end by 0 bases, with 8 bases between. Germline V lookup: CDR1 MDHEN, CDR2 SYDVKM. The CDR3 loop spans 16 amino acids. This CDR3 reads CASSLNVPSGANVLTF. CDR3 sequence (DNA): TGTGCCAGCAGTTTAAATGTGCCCTCTGGGGCCAACGTCCTGACTTTC.

The J gene is TRBJ2-1, the V gene TRBV18; D remains ambiguous. Trimming took off 4 bases at V and 0 bases at J, with 10 bases between the two ends. Germline lookup yields CDR1 KGHSH and CDR2 LQKENI. The CDR3 extends over 15 amino acids. CDR3 DNA sequence: TGTGCCAGCTCACTCCAGACCCCCTCCTACAATGAGCAGTTCTTC. It is translated as CASSLQTPSYNEQFF.

Regarding this clone: This specimen includes other DNA sequences encoding the same CDR3. The gene calls are TRBV5-1 and TRBJ1-4; D gene ambiguous. The CDR3 is made up of 14 amino acids. The germline gives CDR1 SGHRS, CDR2 YFSETQ. V was shortened by 0 bases and J by 1 base, with 4 bases between the two germline ends. The DNA for the CDR3 is TGCGCCAGCAGCTTGGGAAGAACTAATGAAAAACTGTTTTTT. Its protein product is CASSLGRTNEKLFF.

V gene TRBV18 combines with J gene TRBJ2-3; no definite D call. Germline loops: CDR1 KGHSH, CDR2 LQKENI. The CDR3 extends over 16 amino acids. The ends were cut back, 2 bases at V and 1 base at J, with 13 bases in the middle. The CDR3 DNA sequence: TGTGCCAGCTCACCAAGTGCGCGCGGAGGCACAGATACGCAGTATTTT. Translation: CASSPSARGGTDTQYF. Complete variable domain (other parts from reference TRBV18 and TRBJ2-3): NAGVMQNPRHLVRRRGQEARLRCSPMKGHSHVYWYRQLPEEGLKFMVYLQKENIIDESGMPKERFSAEFPKEGPSILRIQQVVRGDSAAYFCASSPSARGGTDTQYFGPGTRLTVL.

J is TRBJ1-6 and V is TRBV7-2; no clear D gene. The CDR3 spans 14 residues. V lost 4 bases and J lost 10, with 14 bases in between. Per the germline V gene, CDR1 is SGHTA and CDR2 is FQGNSA. CDR3 bases: TGTGCCAGCAGCTCTCAGCCTCCCGGGTCACCCCTCCACTTT. Translated, it gives CASSSQPPGSPLHF.

The V and J genes are TRBV30 and TRBJ1-6; a possible D gene is TRBD1 (5 bases). The CDR3 is made up of 14 amino acids. Germline V gene data show CDR1 as GTSNPN and CDR2 as SVGIG (reference sequence). Trimming took off 4 bases at V and 11 bases at J, with 18 bases between the two ends. The CDR3 is CAWTAGAENPPLHF. The CDR3 region has the DNA TGTGCCTGGACCGCCGGGGCTGAGAATCCACCCCTCCACTTT.

To note about this clone: A read error may account for a junction end that differs from germline. The chain has TRBV18 and TRBJ2-5; maybe TRBD1 (7 bases). The germline gives CDR1 KGHSH, CDR2 LQKENI. The CDR3 is 11 residues long. The CDR3 is CASSAGQLLNF. The CDR3 DNA reads as TGTGCCAGCTCAGCGGGACAGCTTCTCAACTTC.

V usage is TRBV5-1 and J usage is TRBJ1-6; D is perhaps TRBD1 (5 bases). The CDR3 sequence is 16 residues long. V was cut by 0 bases and J by 3 bases, with 10 bases left in between. The germline gives CDR1 SGHRS, CDR2 YFSETQ. CDR3 nucleotides: TGCGCCAGCAGCTTGGCAAGGGGCAACTATAATTCACCCCTCCACTTT. Translation gives CASSLARGNYNSPLHF.

The chain couples TRBV18 to TRBJ2-1; TRBD1 matches 9 bases. This CDR3 region has 15 residues. After removal of 4 bases from V and 3 bases from J, the junction contained 4 bases not matched to a gene. Germline-derived CDR1 and CDR2 are KGHSH and LQKENI. CDR3 in DNA: TGTGCCAGCTCACTACAGGGGGCTAACTACAATGAGCAGTTCTTC. Translated, it gives CASSLQGANYNEQFF.

The DNA for the CDR3 is TGTGCCAGCAGCCGGGCGGACGGCACTGAAGCTTTCTTT. Protein: CASSRADGTEAFF. The chain links TRBV25-1 to TRBJ1-1; no clear D gene. The CDR3 loop spans 13 amino acids. With 6 bases removed from V and 4 bases from J, the gap between germline ends came to 12 bases. Germline CDR1 MGHDK, CDR2 SYGVNS.

The genes are TRBV5-1 and TRBJ1-2; 11 nucleotides align to TRBD1. From germline, CDR1 is SGHRS and CDR2 YFSETQ. The CDR3 loop spans 15 amino acids. V lost 4 bases and J lost 5; bases outside the gene matches: 7. CDR3 DNA: TGCGCCAGCAGCATGGACAGGGGGCGCGAGTATGGCTACACCTTC. It is translated as CASSMDRGREYGYTF.

This rearrangement joins TRBV30 to TRBJ1-4; D ambiguous. This CDR3 is 15 amino acids long. Trimming shortened V by 0 bases and J by 8 bases, and 16 bases separated the two germline ends. From germline, CDR1 is GTSNPN and CDR2 SVGIG (reference sequence). The CDR3 loop is CAWSVVGGFGEKLFF. The CDR3 DNA is TGTGCCTGGAGTGTAGTGGGCGGCTTCGGCGAAAAACTGTTTTTT.

V and J are TRBV14 and TRBJ2-7; D remains ambiguous. V lost 6 bases, J lost 2 bases, and 20 bases lay in between. Looked up from germline, CDR1 is SGHDN and CDR2 is FVKESK. The CDR3 has 16 amino acids. The CDR3, as DNA: TGTGCCAGCAGTCATGCGGTGGGCGCGTCCACCTACGAGCAGTACTTC. This translates into CASSHAVGASTYEQYF.

The J gene is TRBJ1-2, the V gene TRBV11-2; 8 bases line up with TRBD1. Germline loops: CDR1 SGHAT, CDR2 FQNNGV. The CDR3 is 12 amino acids. J was trimmed by 8 bases and V by 6 bases; bases with no gene match: 5. CDR3 sequence: CASSRDRQGYTF. DNA of the CDR3: TGTGCCAGCAGTAGGGACAGGCAAGGCTACACCTTC.

The V and J genes are TRBV7-9 and TRBJ1-4; no firm D call. Trimming pared 1 base from V and 2 bases from J, leaving 11 bases between. CDR3 length: 16 residues. Germline CDR1 and CDR2: SEHNR and FQNEAQ (reference sequence). CDR3 amino acids: CASSLVRARTNEKLFF. The DNA for the CDR3 is TGTGCCAGCAGCTTAGTTAGGGCGCGGACTAATGAAAAACTGTTTTTT.

The chain employs TRBV29-1 and TRBJ2-1, with 13 positions matching TRBD2. Germline trimming cut 6 bases from V and 1 base from J; bases unmatched to any gene: 15. This CDR3 spans 19 amino acids. Germline V gene data show CDR1 as SQVTM and CDR2 as ANQGSEA. The CDR3 DNA sequence: TGCAGCGTCAGAGGGTCCGGGACTAGCGGGAAGGGGTCCTACAATGAGCAGTTCTTC. Residues: CSVRGSGTSGKGSYNEQFF.

The V and J genes are TRBV7-2 and TRBJ2-7; 8 bases align to TRBD2. This CDR3 comprises 15 residues. CDR1 and CDR2 (germline): SGHTA, FQGNSA. After removal of 5 bases from V and 2 bases from J, the junction contained 8 bases not matched to a gene. The CDR3 sequence: CASSPEGSGTYEQYF. CDR3 DNA: TGTGCCAGCAGCCCGGAGGGTAGCGGGACCTACGAGCAGTACTTC.